The sequence of this T cell receptor (beta chain) was determined in a study of blood T cell repertoires in COVID-19. Study information: Samples of COVID-19 (acute and convalescent) were obtained from the United States, Italy and Spain. T cells, B-cell-depleted T cells, or PBMCs provided the cDNA or gDNA that served as material.

The CDR3 contains 13 residues. The V end was cut by 7 bases, the J end by 2 bases, with 11 bases between. Germline assignment: CDR1 MNHEY and CDR2 SVGAGI. Study processing details: Reference gene primers were amplified, and this amplification served to estimate nucleated cell counts. Clones were sequenced by immunoSEQ multiplex PCR, and TCRdb holds only the in-frame ones, with some missing. That table gives V, J and clone size, and the DNA gave D and trimming. The sample has around 50,000 clones; around 91% are singletons. The clonotype originates from a human donor in a cohort sampled during active COVID-19. The J gene is TRBJ2-5, the V gene TRBV6-5; a possible D gene is TRBD1 (5 bases). Sample: peripheral blood. CDR3 sequence reads: CASNWGSQETQYF. DNA for the CDR3: TGTGCCAGCAATTGGGGCTCACAAGAGACCCAGTACTTC.